These T cell receptor beta chains were read from a single sample in a study of graft-versus-host responses after intestinal transplantation. Some clones are missing from TCRdb's copy, which holds only in-frame ones; the method was immunoSEQ multiplex PCR. Seen here are some 86,000 clones, around 92% observed once, and the top ten hold approximately 0.1%. Antigen specificity for these receptors is unknown. Here the sequenced sample was unstimulated CD4+ T cells sorted from spleen or lymph node cells, taken before intestinal transplant. The source is a human donor who received an intestinal transplant. The CDR3 runs from the conserved cysteine through the conserved F or W.

V	J	CDR3
TRBV14	TRBJ2-7	CASSQTKPGTGNYEQYF
TRBV5-5	TRBJ2-7	CASSFQGLRPYEQYF
TRBV12-5	TRBJ1-1	CASGLGGTTEAFF
TRBV19	TRBJ2-7	CASSQGSSYEQYF
TRBV6-1	TRBJ1-3	CASSVQANSGNTIYF
TRBV19	TRBJ1-2	CASRNNDRLYGYTF
TRBV27	TRBJ2-2	CASSLGTATGELFF
TRBV14	TRBJ1-4	CASSQEGGHPGEKLFF
TRBV6-5	TRBJ2-2	CAAGLAGATGELFF
TRBV7-8	TRBJ1-3	CASSSQGYGNTIYF
TRBV4-3	TRBJ2-7	CASSQEIFRLGTGSYEQYF
TRBV5-1	TRBJ2-2	CATSKTTTGELFF
TRBV11-3	TRBJ1-2	CASSSSRDRAYGYTF
TRBV18	TRBJ2-1	CASSPWDGGNEQFF
TRBV9	TRBJ2-5	CASSVAAVQETQYF
TRBV6-5	TRBJ1-2	CASRPGQLFLHGYTF
TRBV9	TRBJ2-7	CASSVQAGGYEQYF
TRBV5-8	TRBJ2-7	CASSLRISQGYEQYF
TRBV6-5	TRBJ1-4	CASSLDRGYEKLFF
TRBV30	TRBJ2-2	CAWAARTGTTTGELFF
TRBV7-9	TRBJ2-5	CASSSPRETQYF
TRBV18	TRBJ1-1	CASSRGSTEAFF
TRBV19	TRBJ1-6	CASSTNRGLYSPLHF
TRBV10-3	TRBJ2-2	CAISETEGGELFF
TRBV21-1	TRBJ1-3	CASSKEGQVGNTIYF
TRBV4-3	TRBJ1-2	CASSTNTVNYGYTF
TRBV6-5	TRBJ1-1	CASRRAANTEAFF
TRBV9	TRBJ2-3	CASSPRTSGGTDTQYF
TRBV7-9	TRBJ2-5	CASSPGDASGTETQYF